This T cell receptor beta chain emerged from a study of T cells of healthy individuals. In this sample, this clonotype turned up many times. The CDR3 is 16 residues long. Per the germline V gene, CDR1 is LGHDT and CDR2 is YNNKEL (reference sequence). V lost 1 base and J 0 bases, leaving 10 bases between the germline ends. TCRdb reprocessed the 5' RACE reads with MiXCR, giving one entry per CDR3 protein. The sample has more than 60,000 distinct CDR3 sequences; about 17% are singletons. This clonotype was obtained from a human donor in good health. V is TRBV3-1 and J is TRBJ2-1; D is undetermined. This chain's CDR3 is CASSQAGLSSYNEQFF. The CDR3, as DNA: TGTGCCAGCAGCCAAGCCGGCCTGAGCTCCTACAATGAGCAGTTCTTC.